A single sample is the source of the 12 T cell receptor beta chains below, sequenced in a study of blood T cell repertoires in COVID-19. Clones were sequenced by immunoSEQ multiplex PCR, and TCRdb holds only the in-frame ones, with some missing. The sample shows about 340,000 clones, under 95% of them seen only once. The sequencing sample was made of peripheral blood. The receptors shown here come from a woman between 18 and 29 years old who had recovered from COVID-19.

The V call is TRBV16, the J call TRBJ2-5; the match to TRBD2 covers 9 bases. The CDR3 loop spans 17 amino acids. The germline V gene has CDR1 KGHSY and CDR2 FQNENV. J gave up 1 base and V 2 bases, and 8 bases lay outside the gene matches. The CDR3 DNA reads as TGTGCCAGCAGCCAAAATATAGCGGGAGACCTCCAAGAGACCCAGTACTTC. This codes for CASSQNIAGDLQETQYF.

The chain uses TRBV4-3 and TRBJ1-2, with D possibly being TRBD1 (5 bases). The germline CDR1 and CDR2 sequences are LGHNA and YSLEER. V dropped 4 bases and J dropped 7 bases, with 25 bases sitting between them. This CDR3 spans 17 amino acids. CDR3 residues: CASSPRAWGRVEGGYTF. CDR3 DNA sequence: TGCGCCAGCAGCCCAAGGGCCTGGGGCCGAGTCGAAGGTGGCTACACCTTC.

The chain employs TRBV19 and TRBJ1-5, with 8 bases fitting TRBD1. V was pared by 3 bases and J by 2 bases, with 12 bases of the junction left unmatched. The CDR3 covers 18 residues. The germline V gene has CDR1 LNHDA and CDR2 SQIVND (reference sequence). The CDR3 region is CASSMGEPPTGGNQPQHF. CDR3 DNA sequence: TGTGCCAGTAGTATGGGGGAACCGCCGACAGGGGGCAATCAGCCCCAGCATTTT.

The chain is built from TRBV7-7 and TRBJ2-1; D call uncertain. There are 15 residues in the CDR3. Trimming removed 1 base at V and 9 bases at J, with 16 bases between. The germline CDR1 and CDR2 sequences are SSHAT and FNYEAQ (reference sequence). The CDR3 DNA reads TGTGCCAGCAGCTTAGTCCTCCCTCAGGTTCCTGAGCAGTTCTTC. Its protein product is CASSLVLPQVPEQFF.

This chain joins TRBV4-1 and TRBJ2-3; tentative D call: TRBD1 (5 bases). Looked up from germline, CDR1 is MGHRA and CDR2 is YSYEKL. The ends were cut back, 0 bases at V and 0 bases at J, with 13 bases in the middle. The CDR3 runs to 17 residues. The CDR3 loop is CASSQDTRTPSTDTQYF. The CDR3 nucleotides read TGCGCCAGCAGCCAAGACACTCGGACACCTAGCACAGATACGCAGTATTTT.

This sequence joins TRBV3-1 (or the pseudogene TRBV3-2) and TRBJ2-1; TRBD2 matches at 11 bases. In germline, CDR1 is LGHDT, CDR2 YNNKEL (reference sequence). V was clipped by 3 bases and J by 8 bases; unmatched bases: 3. The CDR3 is 14 residues long. The CDR3 loop is CASSHSSGRHEQFF. The CDR3 DNA is TGTGCCAGCAGCCATTCTAGCGGGAGGCATGAGCAGTTCTTC.

The V call is TRBV30, the J call TRBJ1-2; D is ambiguous. Deletions cut 0 bases from V and 4 bases from J, with 9 bases between. The CDR3 is made up of 13 amino acids. Germline CDR1 and CDR2: GTSNPN and SVGIG (reference sequence). This CDR3 reads CAWSVGSSYGYTF. CDR3 bases: TGTGCCTGGAGTGTCGGGAGCAGCTATGGCTACACCTTC.

This chain uses TRBV27 with TRBJ2-1, with D perhaps TRBD2 (6 bases). Germline V CDR1 and CDR2: MNHEY, SMNVEV (reference sequence). V was shortened by 5 bases and J by 1 base, with 9 bases between the two germline ends. This CDR3 has 14 residues. CDR3 protein: CASSELASYNEQFF. In nucleotides, the CDR3 is TGTGCCAGCAGTGAACTAGCATCCTACAATGAGCAGTTCTTC.

V is TRBV21-1 and J is TRBJ1-2; whether TRBD1, the table's D call, matches the DNA was not checked. TRBV21-1 is a known pseudogene. CDR3 length equals 14 residues. CDR3 bases: TGTGCCAGCAGCAAAGGGGGCTTCCCCTATGGCTACACCTTC. This translates into CASSKGGFPYGYTF.

The V call is TRBV6-5, the J call TRBJ1-1; no firm D call. Trimming pared 3 bases from V and 0 bases from J, leaving 11 bases between. From germline, CDR1 is MNHEY and CDR2 SVGAGI. The CDR3 is made up of 15 amino acids. For the CDR3, the DNA is TGTGCCAGCAGTTATCAGGCAGCCATGAACACTGAAGCTTTCTTT. It codes for CASSYQAAMNTEAFF.

J is TRBJ1-3 and V is TRBV5-6; no firm D call. Germline CDR1 reads SGHDT; CDR2 reads YYEEEE. The CDR3 length is 15 residues. The V end lost 4 bases, the J end lost 0 bases, and 11 bases lay between the germline ends. The CDR3 region has the DNA TGTGCCAGCAGCGCTGCCACAGTCTCTGGAAACACCATATATTTT. Protein: CASSAATVSGNTIYF.

The gene calls are TRBV5-1 and TRBJ2-3; D remains unclear. The V gene lost 0 bases and the J gene lost 4 bases, with 15 bases spanning the gap. This CDR3 has 16 amino acids. Germline V gene lookup returns CDR1 SGHRS and CDR2 YFSETQ. The CDR3 reads CASSLDPYGVADTQYF. The CDR3 DNA reads TGCGCCAGCAGCTTGGACCCCTACGGAGTGGCAGATACGCAGTATTTT.